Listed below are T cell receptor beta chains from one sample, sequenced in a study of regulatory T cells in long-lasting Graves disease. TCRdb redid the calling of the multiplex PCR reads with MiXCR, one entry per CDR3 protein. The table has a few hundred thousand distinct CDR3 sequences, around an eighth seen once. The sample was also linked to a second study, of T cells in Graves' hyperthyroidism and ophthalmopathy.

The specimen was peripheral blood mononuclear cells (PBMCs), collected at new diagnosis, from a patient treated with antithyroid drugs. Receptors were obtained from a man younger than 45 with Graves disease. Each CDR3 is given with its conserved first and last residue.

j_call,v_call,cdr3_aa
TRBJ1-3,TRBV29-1,CSVAGLHSGNTIYF
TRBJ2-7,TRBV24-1,CATSDPQTSGAYEQYF
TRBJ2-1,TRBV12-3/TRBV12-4,CASSGLAGGGNEQFF
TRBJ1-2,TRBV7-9,CASSIPGTDYGYTF
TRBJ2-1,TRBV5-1,CASSLEGRQRSYNEQFF
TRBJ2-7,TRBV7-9,CASSSQVAEQYF
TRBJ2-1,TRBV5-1,CASSYQTGSTNEQFF
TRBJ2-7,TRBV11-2,CASSLDPTNYEQYF
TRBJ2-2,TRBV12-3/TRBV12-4,CASSLLDSYTGELFF
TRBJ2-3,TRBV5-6,CASSLGLGTRADTQYF
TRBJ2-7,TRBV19,CASSTSGAGGYEQYF
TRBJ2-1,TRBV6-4,CASSDSSGRASEQFF
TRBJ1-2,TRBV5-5,CASSQDVPAMGYGYTF
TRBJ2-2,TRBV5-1,CASSFGGELFF
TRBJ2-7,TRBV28,CASGNRAREGREQYF
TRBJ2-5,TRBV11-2,CASSFTSGNQETQYF
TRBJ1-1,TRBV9,CASSVGRSTEAFF
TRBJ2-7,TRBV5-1,CASRGIWPSYEQYF
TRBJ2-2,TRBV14,CASSRETSRSTGELFF
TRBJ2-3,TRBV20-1,CSAKTGGTDTQYF
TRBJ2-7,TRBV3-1,CASSHAGDYGQYF
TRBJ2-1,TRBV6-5,CASSSSRSREQFF
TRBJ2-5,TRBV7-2,CASSLGVVTQTQYF
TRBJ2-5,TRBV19,CASSTGPRGSGKYQETQYF
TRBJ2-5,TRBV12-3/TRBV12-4,CATIRGEDGQETQYF
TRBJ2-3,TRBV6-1,CASSWALEGGAKRDTQYF
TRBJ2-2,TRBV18,CASSFRTGGNNGELFF
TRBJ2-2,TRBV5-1,CASSRGLAGRTGELFF
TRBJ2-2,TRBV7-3,CASSLNKLGELFF
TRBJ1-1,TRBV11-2,CASGHGGAEAFF
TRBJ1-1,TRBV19,CASTKEGIVFSTEAFF
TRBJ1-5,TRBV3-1,CASSQGGFQPQHF
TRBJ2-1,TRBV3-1,CASSPFRGEQFF
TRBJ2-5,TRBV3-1,CASSPGTSGRWETQYF
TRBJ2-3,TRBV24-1,CATGASGRAAGGTQYF
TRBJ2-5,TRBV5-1,CASNPSSGDQETQYF
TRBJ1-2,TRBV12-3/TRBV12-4,CASSLVGLGYTF
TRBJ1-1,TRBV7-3,CASSPGTGVDTEAFF
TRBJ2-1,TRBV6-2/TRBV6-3,CASSYPGTGLYEQFF
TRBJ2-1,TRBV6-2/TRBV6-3,CASSPQTSRSYNEQFF